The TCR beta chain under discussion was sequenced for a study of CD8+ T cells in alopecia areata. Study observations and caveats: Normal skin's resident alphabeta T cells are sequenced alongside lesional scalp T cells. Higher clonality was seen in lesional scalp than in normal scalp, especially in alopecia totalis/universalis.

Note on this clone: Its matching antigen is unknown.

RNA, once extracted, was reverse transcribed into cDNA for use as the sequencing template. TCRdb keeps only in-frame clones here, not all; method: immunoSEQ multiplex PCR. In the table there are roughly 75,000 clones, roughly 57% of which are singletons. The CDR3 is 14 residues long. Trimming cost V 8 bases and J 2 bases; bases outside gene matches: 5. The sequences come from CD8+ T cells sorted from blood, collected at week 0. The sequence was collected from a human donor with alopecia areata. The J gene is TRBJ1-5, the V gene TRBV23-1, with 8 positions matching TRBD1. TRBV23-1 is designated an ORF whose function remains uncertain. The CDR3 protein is CASGQGMGNQPQHF. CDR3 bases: TGCGCCAGCGGACAGGGAATGGGCAATCAGCCCCAGCATTTT.